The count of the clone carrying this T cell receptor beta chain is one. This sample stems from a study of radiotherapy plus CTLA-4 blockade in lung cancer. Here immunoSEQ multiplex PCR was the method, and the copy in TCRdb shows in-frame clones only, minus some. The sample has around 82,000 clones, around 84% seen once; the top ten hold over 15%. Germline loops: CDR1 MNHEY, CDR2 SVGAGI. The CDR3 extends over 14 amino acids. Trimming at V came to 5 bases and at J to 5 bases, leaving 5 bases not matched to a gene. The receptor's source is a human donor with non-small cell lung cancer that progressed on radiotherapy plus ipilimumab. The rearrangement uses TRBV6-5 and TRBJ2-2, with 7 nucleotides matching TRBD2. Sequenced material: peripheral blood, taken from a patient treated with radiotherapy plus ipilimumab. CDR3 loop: CASSGGSLTGELFF. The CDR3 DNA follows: TGTGCCAGCAGTGGCGGGAGTTTAACCGGGGAGCTGTTTTTT.